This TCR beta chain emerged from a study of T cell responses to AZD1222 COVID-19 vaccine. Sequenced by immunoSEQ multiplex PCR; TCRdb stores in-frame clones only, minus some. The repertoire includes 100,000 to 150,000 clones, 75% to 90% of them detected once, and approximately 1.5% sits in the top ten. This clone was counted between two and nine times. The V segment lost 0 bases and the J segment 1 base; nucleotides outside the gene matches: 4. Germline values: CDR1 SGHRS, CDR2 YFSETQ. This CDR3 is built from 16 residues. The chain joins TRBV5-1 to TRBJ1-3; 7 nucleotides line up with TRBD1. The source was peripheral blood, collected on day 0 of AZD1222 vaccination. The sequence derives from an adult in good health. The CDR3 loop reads CASSLAEGASGNTIYF. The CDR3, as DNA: TGCGCCAGCAGCTTGGCGGAGGGGGCGTCTGGAAACACCATATATTTT.